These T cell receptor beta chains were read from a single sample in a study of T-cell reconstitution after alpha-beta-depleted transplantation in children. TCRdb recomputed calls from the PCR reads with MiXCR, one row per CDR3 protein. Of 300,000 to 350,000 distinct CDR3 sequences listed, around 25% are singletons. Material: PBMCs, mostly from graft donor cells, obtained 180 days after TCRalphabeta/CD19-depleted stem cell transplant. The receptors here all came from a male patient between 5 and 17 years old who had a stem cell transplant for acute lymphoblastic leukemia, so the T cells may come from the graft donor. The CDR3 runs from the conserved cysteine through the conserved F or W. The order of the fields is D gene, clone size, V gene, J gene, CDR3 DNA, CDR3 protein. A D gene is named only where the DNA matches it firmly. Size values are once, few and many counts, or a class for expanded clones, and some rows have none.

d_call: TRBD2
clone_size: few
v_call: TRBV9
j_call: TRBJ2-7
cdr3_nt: TGTGCCAGCAGCCCCCTGAGGACTAGCGGGACCTACGAGCAGTACTTC
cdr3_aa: CASSPLRTSGTYEQYF

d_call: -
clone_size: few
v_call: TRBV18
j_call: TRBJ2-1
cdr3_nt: TGTGCCAGCTCAACAAATGAGCAGTTCTTC
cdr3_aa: CASSTNEQFF

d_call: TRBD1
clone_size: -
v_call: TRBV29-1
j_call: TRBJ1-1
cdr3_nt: TGCAGCGTTCGGGACAGGACCGACACTGAAGCTTTCTTT
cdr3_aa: CSVRDRTDTEAFF

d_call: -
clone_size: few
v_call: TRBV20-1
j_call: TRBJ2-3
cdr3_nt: TGCAGTGCTAGAGAACTGGCGGAAGGGCCCACAGATACGCAGTATTTT
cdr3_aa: CSARELAEGPTDTQYF

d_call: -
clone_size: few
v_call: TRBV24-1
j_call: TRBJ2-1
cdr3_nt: TGTGCCACCGGCCTGGGGAGCCACAATGAGCAGTTCTTC
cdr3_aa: CATGLGSHNEQFF

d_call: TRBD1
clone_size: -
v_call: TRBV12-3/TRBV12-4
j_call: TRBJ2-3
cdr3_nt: TGTGCCAGCAGCAAGACAGGGAATCCTAGCACAGATACGCAGTATTTT
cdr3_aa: CASSKTGNPSTDTQYF

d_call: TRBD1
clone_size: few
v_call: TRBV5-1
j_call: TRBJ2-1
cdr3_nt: TGCGCCAGCAGCTGGACAGGGGCTGTTGTCTACAATGAGCAGTTCTTC
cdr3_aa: CASSWTGAVVYNEQFF

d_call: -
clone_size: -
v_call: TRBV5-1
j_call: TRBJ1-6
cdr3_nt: TGCGCCAGCAGCTTGGCCCGTCAGAATTCTTCACCCCTCCACTTT
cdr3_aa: CASSLARQNSSPLHF

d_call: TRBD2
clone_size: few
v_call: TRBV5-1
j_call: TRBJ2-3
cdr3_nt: TGCGCCAGCAGCCCGACCGGGACTAGCGGGAGCACAGATACGCAGTATTTT
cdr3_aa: CASSPTGTSGSTDTQYF

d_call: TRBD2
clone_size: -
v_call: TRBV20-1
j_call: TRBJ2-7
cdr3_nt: TGCAGTGCTAGCCCCCCTCTAGCGGCAGGATTGTACGAGCAGTACTTC
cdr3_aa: CSASPPLAAGLYEQYF

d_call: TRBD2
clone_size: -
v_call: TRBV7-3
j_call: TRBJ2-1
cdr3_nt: TGTGCCAGCAGCTTAAGTGTAGGGACTAGCGGACTCTCCTACAATGAGCAGTTCTTC
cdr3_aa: CASSLSVGTSGLSYNEQFF

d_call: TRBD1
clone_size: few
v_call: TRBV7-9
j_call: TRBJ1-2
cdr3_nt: TGTGCCAGCAGCTTGGACAGGGAAAACTATGGCTACACCTTC
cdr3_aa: CASSLDRENYGYTF

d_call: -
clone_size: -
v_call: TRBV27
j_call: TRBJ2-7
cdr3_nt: TGTGCCAGCAGTTTAATAGGGGTCGATGGTATCTACGAGCAGTACTTC
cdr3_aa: CASSLIGVDGIYEQYF

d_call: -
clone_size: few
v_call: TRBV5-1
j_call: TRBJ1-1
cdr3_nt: TGCGCCAGCAGCTTGATAGGGTTAGGTGAAGCTTTCTTT
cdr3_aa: CASSLIGLGEAFF

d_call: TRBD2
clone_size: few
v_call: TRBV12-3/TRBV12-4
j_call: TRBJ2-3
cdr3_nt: TGTGCCAGCAGCCAATATCTAGCGGGGAGCACAGATACGCAGTATTTT
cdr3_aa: CASSQYLAGSTDTQYF

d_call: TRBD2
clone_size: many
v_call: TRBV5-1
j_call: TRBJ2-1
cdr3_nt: TGCGCCAGCAGCTTGAGGTTGCTAGCGGGAAGGGGGGAGCAGTTCTTC
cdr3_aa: CASSLRLLAGRGEQFF

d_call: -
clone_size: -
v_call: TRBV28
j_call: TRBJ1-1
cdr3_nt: TGTGCCAGCAGTCTCACTACACCGAACACTGAAGCTTTCTTT
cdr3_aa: CASSLTTPNTEAFF

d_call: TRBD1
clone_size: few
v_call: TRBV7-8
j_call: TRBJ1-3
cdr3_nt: TGTGCCAGCAGCTCCCGAGGGGGCGGAATTTCTGGAAACACCATATATTTT
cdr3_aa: CASSSRGGGISGNTIYF

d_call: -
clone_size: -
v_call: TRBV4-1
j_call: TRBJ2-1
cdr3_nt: TGCGCCAGCGATAACACGGGAATCTCCTACAATGAGCAGTTCTTC
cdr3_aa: CASDNTGISYNEQFF

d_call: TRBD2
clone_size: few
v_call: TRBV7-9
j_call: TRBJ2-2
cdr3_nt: TGTGCCAGCAGCCCAAGACTAGCGGGAGTTGGCGGGGAGCTGTTTTTT
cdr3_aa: CASSPRLAGVGGELFF

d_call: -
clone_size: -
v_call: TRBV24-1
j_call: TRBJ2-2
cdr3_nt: TGTGCCACCAGTGACCCCGGGTCTTTTCGATTCGGGGAGCTGTTTTTT
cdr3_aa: CATSDPGSFRFGELFF

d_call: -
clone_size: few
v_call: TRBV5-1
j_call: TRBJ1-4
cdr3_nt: TGCGCCAGCAGCCCAAGGGGATTACGGGATGAAAAACTGTTTTTT
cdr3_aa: CASSPRGLRDEKLFF

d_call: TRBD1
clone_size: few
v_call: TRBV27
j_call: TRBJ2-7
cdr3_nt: TGTGCCAGCACACAGGGGGCGGGCGAGCAGTACTTC
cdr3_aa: CASTQGAGEQYF

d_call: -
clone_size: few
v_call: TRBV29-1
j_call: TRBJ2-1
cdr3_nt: TGCAGCGTTGACAGCATGTTATCCTACAATGAGCAGTTCTTC
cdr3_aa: CSVDSMLSYNEQFF

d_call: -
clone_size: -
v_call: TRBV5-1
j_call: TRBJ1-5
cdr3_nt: TGCGCCAGCAGCTTACAGTCAGATCAGCCCCAGCATTTT
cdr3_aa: CASSLQSDQPQHF

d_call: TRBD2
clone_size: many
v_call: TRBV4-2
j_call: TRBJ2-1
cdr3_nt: TGTGCCAGCAGCCAATACATCGGGACTAGCGCGTCCAATGAGCAGTTCTTC
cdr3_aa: CASSQYIGTSASNEQFF

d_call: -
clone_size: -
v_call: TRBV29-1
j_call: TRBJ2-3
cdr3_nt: TGCATCGTCCGACCTCCCACAGATACGCAGTATTTT
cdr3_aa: CIVRPPTDTQYF

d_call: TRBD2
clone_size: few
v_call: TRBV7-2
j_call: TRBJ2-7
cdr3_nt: TGTGCCAGCAGCTCTTCCCAACCGACGGGACTAGCGGGGGAGCAGTACTTC
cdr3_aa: CASSSSQPTGLAGEQYF

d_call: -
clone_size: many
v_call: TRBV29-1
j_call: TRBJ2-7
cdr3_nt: TGCAGCGTCCTGATTGGGTCCTACGAGCAGTACTTC
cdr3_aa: CSVLIGSYEQYF

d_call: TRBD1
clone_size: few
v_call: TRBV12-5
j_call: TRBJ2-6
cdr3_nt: TGTGCTAGTGTGGGACAGGGAACTTATGGGGCCAACGTCCTGACTTTC
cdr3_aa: CASVGQGTYGANVLTF

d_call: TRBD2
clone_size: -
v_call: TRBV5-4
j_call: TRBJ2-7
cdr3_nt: TGTGCCAGCAGCTTCCGCCTCGGGAGGGCCTCCTACGAGCAGTACTTC
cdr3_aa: CASSFRLGRASYEQYF

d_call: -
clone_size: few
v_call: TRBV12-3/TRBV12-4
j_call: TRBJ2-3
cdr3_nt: TGTGCCAGCAGTTTAGCGGCCAGCACAGATACGCAGTATTTT
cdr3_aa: CASSLAASTDTQYF

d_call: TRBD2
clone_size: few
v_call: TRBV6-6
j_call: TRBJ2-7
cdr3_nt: TGTGCCAGCAGCCCCTCGGGGGGGACATACTGGTACTTC
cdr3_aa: CASSPSGGTYWYF

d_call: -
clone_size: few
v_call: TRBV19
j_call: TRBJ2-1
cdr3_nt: TGTGCCAGTAGTTTACGTGTCTCCTACAATGAGCAGTTCTTC
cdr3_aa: CASSLRVSYNEQFF

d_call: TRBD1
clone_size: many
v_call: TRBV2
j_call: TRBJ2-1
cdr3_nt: TGTGCCAGCAGGGAGGGACAGGGAAGCTACAATGAGCAGTTCTTC
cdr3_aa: CASREGQGSYNEQFF

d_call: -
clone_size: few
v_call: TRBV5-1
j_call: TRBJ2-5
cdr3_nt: TGCGCCAGCAGCTTGGCAGGACATTTAATACAAGAGACCCAGTACTTC
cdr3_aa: CASSLAGHLIQETQYF

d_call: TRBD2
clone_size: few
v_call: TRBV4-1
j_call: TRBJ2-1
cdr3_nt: TGCGCCAGCGGGAGACTAGCGGACAATGAGCAGTTCTTC
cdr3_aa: CASGRLADNEQFF

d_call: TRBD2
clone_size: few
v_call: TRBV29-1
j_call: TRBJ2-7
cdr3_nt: TGCAGCGTTGCCGGGACTAGCGGGATGGGAGAGCAGTACTTC
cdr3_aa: CSVAGTSGMGEQYF

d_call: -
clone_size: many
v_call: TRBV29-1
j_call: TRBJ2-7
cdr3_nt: TGCAGCGTTGGCCCGGGCCAAGGCAACTACGAGCAGTACTTC
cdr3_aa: CSVGPGQGNYEQYF

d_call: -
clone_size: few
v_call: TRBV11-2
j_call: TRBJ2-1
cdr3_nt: TGTGCCAGCAGCCTGACTGGTCGTTTAGGCGATGAGCAGTTCTTC
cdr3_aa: CASSLTGRLGDEQFF

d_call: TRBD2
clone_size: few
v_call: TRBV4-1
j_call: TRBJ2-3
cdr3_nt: TGCGCCAGCAGTATTAACCCGGGGCTAGCGGCCACAGATACGCAGTATTTT
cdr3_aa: CASSINPGLAATDTQYF

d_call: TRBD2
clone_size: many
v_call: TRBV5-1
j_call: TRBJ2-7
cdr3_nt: TGCGCCAGCAGCTTGGAGTCACTAGCGGCACTGTCGGGGGAGCAGTACTTC
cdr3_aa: CASSLESLAALSGEQYF

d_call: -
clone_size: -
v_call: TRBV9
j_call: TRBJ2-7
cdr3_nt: TGTGCCAGCAGCGTAGATATATTTGAGGGGAGCTACGAGCAGTACTTC
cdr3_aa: CASSVDIFEGSYEQYF

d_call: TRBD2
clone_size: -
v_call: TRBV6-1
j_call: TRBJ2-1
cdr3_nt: TGTGCCAGCAGTGAACCCCGGACTAGCAATGAGCAGTTCTTC
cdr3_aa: CASSEPRTSNEQFF

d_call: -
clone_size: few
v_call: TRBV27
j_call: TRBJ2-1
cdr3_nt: TGTGCCAGCAGTTTAGGGGGGCCTGACAATGAGCAGTTCTTC
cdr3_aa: CASSLGGPDNEQFF

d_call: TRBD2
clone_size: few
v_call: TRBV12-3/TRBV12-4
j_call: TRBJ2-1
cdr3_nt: TGTGCCAGCAGACTGGGACTAGCGGGAGTCAATGAGCAGTTCTTC
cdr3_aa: CASRLGLAGVNEQFF

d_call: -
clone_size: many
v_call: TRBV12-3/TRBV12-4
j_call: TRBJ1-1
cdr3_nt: TGTGCCAGCAGTGACTGGGCTCCCTCGAACACTGAAGCTTTCTTT
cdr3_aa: CASSDWAPSNTEAFF

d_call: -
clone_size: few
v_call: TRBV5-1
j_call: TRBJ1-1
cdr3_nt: TGCGCCAGCGGCAACAGGGCGGACACTGAAGCTTTCTTT
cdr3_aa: CASGNRADTEAFF

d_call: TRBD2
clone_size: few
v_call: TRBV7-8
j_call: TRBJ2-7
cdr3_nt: TGTGCCAGCAGCTTGGCGGGAGGGCTCAGCGAGCAGTACTTC
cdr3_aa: CASSLAGGLSEQYF

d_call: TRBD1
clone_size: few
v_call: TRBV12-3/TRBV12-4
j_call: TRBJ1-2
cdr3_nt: TGTGCCAGCAGTTTTCTTGACAGGGGGAGAGGCTACACCTTC
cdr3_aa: CASSFLDRGRGYTF

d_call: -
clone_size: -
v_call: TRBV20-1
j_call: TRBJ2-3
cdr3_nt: TGCAGTGCTAGGGGACCGTGGGTCGCAGATACGCAGTATTTT
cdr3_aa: CSARGPWVADTQYF